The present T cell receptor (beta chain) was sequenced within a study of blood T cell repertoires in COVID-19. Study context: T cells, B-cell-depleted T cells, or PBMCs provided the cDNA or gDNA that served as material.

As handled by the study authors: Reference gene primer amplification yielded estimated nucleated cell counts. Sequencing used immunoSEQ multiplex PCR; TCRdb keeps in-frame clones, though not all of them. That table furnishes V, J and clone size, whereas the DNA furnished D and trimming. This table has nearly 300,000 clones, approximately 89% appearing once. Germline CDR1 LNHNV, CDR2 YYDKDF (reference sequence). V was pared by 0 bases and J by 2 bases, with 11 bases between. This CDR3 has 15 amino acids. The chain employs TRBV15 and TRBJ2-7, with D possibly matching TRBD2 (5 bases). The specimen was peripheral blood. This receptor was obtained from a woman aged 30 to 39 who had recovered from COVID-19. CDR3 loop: CATSRDSSGTYEQYF. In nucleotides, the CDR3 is TGTGCCACCAGCAGAGATTCTTCGGGGACCTACGAGCAGTACTTC.